This TCR beta chain was found in a study of T-cell reconstitution after alpha-beta-depleted transplantation in children. Study results and limitations: Recipient T cells and thymic progenitors that survived were the source of the high TCRbeta diversity seen at day 60 in some patients. The main origin of T-cell counts and diversity one year after transplant was newly produced T cells. Reportedly, alpha-beta T cells present about two months post-transplant originated from several hundred expanded clones of graft origin.

Unique molecular identifiers were incorporated when the TCRbeta library was constructed. Each CDR3 protein is one row after TCRdb ran MiXCR on the PCR reads. The data contain about a million distinct CDR3 sequences, roughly 29% of them singletons. This clonotype was observed a few times. Its antigen is unknown. Trimming at V came to 2 bases and at J to 7 bases, leaving 11 bases not matched to a gene. Looked up from germline, CDR1 is LGHNA and CDR2 is YSLEER. The CDR3 is 15 amino acids. This rearrangement joins TRBV4-3 to TRBJ2-7; 7 bases map to TRBD2. This clonotype was sampled from a boy under two years old who had a stem cell transplant for SCID, so the T cells may come from the graft donor. The starting material was PBMCs, mostly from graft donor cells, obtained 360 days after TCRalphabeta/CD19-depleted stem cell transplant. The CDR3 sequence is CASSQSLPGGGEQYF. CDR3 DNA sequence: TGCGCCAGCAGCCAAAGCTTGCCGGGGGGTGGGGAGCAGTACTTC.